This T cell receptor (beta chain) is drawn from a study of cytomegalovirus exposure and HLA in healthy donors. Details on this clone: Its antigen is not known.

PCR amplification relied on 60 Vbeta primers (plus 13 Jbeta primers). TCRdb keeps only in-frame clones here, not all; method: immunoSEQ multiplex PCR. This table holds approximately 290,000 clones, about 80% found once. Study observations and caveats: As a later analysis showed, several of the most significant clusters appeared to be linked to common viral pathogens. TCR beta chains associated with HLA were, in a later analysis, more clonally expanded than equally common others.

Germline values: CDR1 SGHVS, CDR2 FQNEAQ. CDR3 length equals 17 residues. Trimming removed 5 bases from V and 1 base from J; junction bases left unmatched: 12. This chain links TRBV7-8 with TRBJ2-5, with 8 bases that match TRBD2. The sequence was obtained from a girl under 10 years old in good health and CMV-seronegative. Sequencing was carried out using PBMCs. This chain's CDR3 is CASSQRGGSFFQETQYF. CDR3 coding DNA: TGTGCCAGCAGCCAACGGGGGGGGTCGTTCTTCCAAGAGACCCAGTACTTC.